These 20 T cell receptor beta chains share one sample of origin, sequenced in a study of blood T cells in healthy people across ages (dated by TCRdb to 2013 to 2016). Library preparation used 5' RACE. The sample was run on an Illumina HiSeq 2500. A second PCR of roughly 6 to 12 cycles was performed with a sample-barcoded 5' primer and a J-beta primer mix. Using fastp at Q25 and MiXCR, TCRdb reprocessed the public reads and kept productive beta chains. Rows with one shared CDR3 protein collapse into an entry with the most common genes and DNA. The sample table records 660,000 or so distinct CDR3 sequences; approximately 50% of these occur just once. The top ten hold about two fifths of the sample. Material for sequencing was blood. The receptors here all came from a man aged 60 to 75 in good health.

The CDR3 sequence is CASHGRGGADTQYF. The CDR3, as DNA: TGTGCCAGCCATGGCAGGGGGGGCGCAGATACGCAGTATTTT. The rearrangement joins TRBV12-3 or TRBV12-4 to TRBJ2-3, with D tentatively TRBD1 or TRBD2 (7 bases each). The CDR3 length is 14 residues. Trimming shortened V by 8 bases and J by 4 bases, and 16 bases separated the two germline ends.

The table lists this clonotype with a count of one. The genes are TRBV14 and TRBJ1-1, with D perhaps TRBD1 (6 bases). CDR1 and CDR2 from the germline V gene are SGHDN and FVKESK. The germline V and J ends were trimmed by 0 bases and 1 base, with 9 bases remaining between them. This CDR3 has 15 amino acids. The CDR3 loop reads CASSQDDRQNTEAFF. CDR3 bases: TGTGCCAGCAGCCAAGATGACAGGCAGAACACTGAAGCTTTCTTT.

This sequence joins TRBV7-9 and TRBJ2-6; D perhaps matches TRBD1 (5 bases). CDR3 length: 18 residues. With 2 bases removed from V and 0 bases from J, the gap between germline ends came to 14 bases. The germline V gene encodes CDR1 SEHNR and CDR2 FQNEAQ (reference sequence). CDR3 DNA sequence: TGTGCCAGCAGCTTAACAGGCAATCCCCTCTCTGGGGCCAACGTCCTGACTTTC. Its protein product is CASSLTGNPLSGANVLTF.

The CDR3 nucleotides read TGTGCCAGCAGCCTAGCCGGGGGGGTTCAGGAGACCCAGTACTTC. Translating gives CASSLAGGVQETQYF. The chain has TRBV11-2 and TRBJ2-5; 8 bases agree with TRBD2. This CDR3 is built from 15 residues. Looked up from germline, CDR1 is SGHAT and CDR2 is FQNNGV. V gave up 5 bases and J gave up 5 bases; unmatched junction bases: 10.

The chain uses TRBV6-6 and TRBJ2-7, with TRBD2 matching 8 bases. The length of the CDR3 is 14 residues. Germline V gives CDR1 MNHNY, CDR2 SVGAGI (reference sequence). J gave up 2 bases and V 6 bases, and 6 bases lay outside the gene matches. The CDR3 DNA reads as TGTGCCAGCAGCCCCACTAGCGGTACCTACGAGCAGTACTTC. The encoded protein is CASSPTSGTYEQYF.

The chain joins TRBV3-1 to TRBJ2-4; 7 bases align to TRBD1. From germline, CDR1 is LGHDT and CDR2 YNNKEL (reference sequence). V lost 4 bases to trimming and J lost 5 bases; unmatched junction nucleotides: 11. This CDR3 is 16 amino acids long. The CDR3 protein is CASSRKTGYAENIQYF. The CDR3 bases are TGTGCCAGCAGCCGCAAGACAGGGTATGCGGAAAACATTCAGTACTTC.

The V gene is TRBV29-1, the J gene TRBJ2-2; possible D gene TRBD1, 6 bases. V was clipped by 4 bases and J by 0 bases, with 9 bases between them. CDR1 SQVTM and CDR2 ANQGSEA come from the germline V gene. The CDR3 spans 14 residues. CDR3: CSVARGANTGELFF. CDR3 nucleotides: TGCAGCGTTGCCAGGGGCGCGAACACCGGGGAGCTGTTTTTT.

In DNA, the CDR3 is TGTGCCAGCAGTCTCACCGGGACAGGCCATCAGCCCCAGCATTTT. The encoded protein is CASSLTGTGHQPQHF. The genes are TRBV5-6 and TRBJ1-5; TRBD1 matches at 8 bases. Germline V CDR1 and CDR2: SGHDT, YYEEEE. This CDR3 region has 15 residues. Trimming took 5 bases from V and 5 from J; bases not matched to a gene: 9.

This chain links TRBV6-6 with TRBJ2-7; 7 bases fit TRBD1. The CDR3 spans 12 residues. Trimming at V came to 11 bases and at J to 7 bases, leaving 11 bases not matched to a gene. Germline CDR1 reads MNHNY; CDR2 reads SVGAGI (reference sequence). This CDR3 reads CAYSGGRGEQYF. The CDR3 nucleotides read TGTGCCTATTCAGGGGGTAGGGGTGAGCAGTACTTC.

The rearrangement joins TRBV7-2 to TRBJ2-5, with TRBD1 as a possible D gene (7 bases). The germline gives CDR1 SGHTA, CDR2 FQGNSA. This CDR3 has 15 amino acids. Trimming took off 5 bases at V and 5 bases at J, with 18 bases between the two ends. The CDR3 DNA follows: TGTGCCAGCAGCCCAACTCTACAGGGGAGGGAGACCCAGTACTTC. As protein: CASSPTLQGRETQYF.

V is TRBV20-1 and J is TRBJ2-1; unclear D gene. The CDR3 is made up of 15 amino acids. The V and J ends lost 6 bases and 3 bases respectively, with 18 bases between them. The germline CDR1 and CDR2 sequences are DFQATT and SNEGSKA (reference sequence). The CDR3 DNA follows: TGCAGTGCCCTAGTCCTGGGATCCAGCTACAATGAGCAGTTCTTC. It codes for CSALVLGSSYNEQFF.

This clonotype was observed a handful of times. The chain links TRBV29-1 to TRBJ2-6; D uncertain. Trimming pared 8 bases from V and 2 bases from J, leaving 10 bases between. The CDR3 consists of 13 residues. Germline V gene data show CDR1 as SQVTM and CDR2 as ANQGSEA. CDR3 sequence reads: CSFRKPGANVLTF. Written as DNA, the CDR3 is TGCAGCTTCAGGAAGCCTGGGGCCAACGTCCTGACTTTC.

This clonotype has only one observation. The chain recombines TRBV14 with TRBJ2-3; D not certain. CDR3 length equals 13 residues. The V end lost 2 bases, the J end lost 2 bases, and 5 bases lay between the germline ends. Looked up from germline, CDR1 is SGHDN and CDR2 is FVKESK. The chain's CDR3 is CASSQSYTDTQYF. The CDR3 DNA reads TGTGCCAGCAGCCAAAGCTACACAGATACGCAGTATTTT.

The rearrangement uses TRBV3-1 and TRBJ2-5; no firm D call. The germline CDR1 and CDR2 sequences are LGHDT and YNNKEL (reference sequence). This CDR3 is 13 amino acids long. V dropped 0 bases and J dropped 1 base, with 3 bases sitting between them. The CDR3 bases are TGTGCCAGCAGCCAAGATATCCAAGAGACCCAGTACTTC. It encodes CASSQDIQETQYF.

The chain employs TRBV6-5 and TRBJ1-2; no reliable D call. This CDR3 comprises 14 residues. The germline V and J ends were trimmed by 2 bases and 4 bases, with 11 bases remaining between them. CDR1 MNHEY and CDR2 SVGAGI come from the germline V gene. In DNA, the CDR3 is TGTGCCAGCAGTTACGCTGGAGGGCTCTATGGCTACACCTTC. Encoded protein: CASSYAGGLYGYTF.

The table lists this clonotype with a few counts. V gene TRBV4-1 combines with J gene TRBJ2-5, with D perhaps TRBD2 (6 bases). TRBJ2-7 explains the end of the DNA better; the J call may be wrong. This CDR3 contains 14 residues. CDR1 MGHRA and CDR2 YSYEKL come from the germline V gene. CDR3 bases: TGCGCCAGCAGCCAAGCTAGCCTGGAGGGCGAGCAGTACTTC. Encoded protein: CASSQASLEGEQYF.

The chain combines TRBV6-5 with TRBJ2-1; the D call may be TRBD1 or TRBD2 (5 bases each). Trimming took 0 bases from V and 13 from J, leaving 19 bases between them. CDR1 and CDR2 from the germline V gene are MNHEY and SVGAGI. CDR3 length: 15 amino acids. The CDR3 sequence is CASSYSGPLGETQFF. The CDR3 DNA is TGTGCCAGCAGTTACTCGGGACCCCTGGGAGAGACCCAGTTCTTC.

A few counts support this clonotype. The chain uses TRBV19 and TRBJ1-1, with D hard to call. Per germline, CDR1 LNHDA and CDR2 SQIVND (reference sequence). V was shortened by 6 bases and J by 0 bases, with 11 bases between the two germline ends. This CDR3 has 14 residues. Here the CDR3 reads CASSQLGMNTEAFF. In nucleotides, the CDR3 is TGTGCCAGTAGCCAGTTGGGGATGAACACTGAAGCTTTCTTT.

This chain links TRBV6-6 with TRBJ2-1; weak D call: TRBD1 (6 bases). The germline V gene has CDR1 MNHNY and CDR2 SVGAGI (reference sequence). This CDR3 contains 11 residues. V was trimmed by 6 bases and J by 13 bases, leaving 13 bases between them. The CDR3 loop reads CASSPRDIQFF. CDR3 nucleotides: TGTGCCAGCAGCCCTAGGGACATCCAGTTCTTC.

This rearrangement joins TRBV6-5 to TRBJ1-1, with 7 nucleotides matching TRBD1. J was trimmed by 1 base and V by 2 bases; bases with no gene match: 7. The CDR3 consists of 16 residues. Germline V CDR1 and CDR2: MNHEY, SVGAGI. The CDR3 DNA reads TGTGCCAGCAGTTACAGACAGGGACCTCAGAACACTGAAGCTTTCTTT. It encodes CASSYRQGPQNTEAFF.